This is a list of T cell receptor beta chains from one sample in a study of identifying expanded T cells in peripheral blood. Assay used: immunoSEQ multiplex PCR; TCRdb lists only in-frame clones, some missing. Here the sample spans some 95,000 clones, about 86% being singletons. Sequencing was done on a sample of blood. The receptor source for this set is a person aged 18 to 75 in good health. CDR3s include the opening cysteine and the closing phenylalanine or tryptophan. D genes are given only for firm matches. Some rows have no size entry. The others give once, few or many, or a class for an expanded clone.

j_call	v_call	clone_size	d_call	cdr3_aa	cdr3_nt
TRBJ2-1	TRBV4-1	-	-	CASSQERGEEQFF	TGCGCCAGCAGCCAAGAGAGGGGGGAAGAGCAGTTCTTC
TRBJ2-7	TRBV11-3	-	-	CASSPDRGIREQYF	TGTGCCAGCAGCCCCGACCGGGGCATCCGGGAGCAGTACTTC
TRBJ2-2	TRBV6-6	-	-	CASTRQGGGELFF	TGTGCCAGCACGAGACAGGGAGGCGGGGAGCTGTTTTTT
TRBJ1-6	TRBV5-1	few	-	CASSLAASSYNSPLHF	TGCGCCAGCAGCTTGGCCGCTAGCTCCTATAATTCACCCCTCCACTTT
TRBJ2-2	TRBV2	-	-	CASSEARQLFRTGELFF	TGTGCCAGCAGTGAAGCGCGGCAACTCTTCCGCACCGGGGAGCTGTTTTTT
TRBJ1-1	TRBV11-3	-	-	CASSSPTRGLITEAFF	TGTGCCAGCAGCTCCCCGACCCGGGGGCTAATCACTGAAGCTTTCTTT
TRBJ2-7	TRBV5-1	-	TRBD1	CASSPYSLDRTGSYEQYF	TGCGCCAGCAGCCCCTATTCACTGGACAGGACGGGCAGCTACGAGCAGTACTTC
TRBJ1-2	TRBV28	-	-	CATVSPVYGYTF	TGTGCCACAGTATCCCCGGTATATGGCTACACCTTC
TRBJ2-7	TRBV27	-	-	CASSLRGNEQYF	TGTGCCAGCAGTTTACGGGGGAACGAGCAGTACTTC
TRBJ2-5	TRBV5-1	-	-	CASSLVGLNSVGAETQYF	TGCGCCAGCAGCTTGGTGGGACTCAACTCCGTAGGTGCGGAGACCCAGTACTTC
TRBJ2-4	TRBV28	-	-	CACERAGDVNIQYF	TGTGCATGCGAGCGGGCAGGGGACGTGAACATTCAGTACTTC
TRBJ2-6	TRBV2	-	-	CAARGLSSGANVLTF	TGTGCCGCCAGGGGCCTTAGCTCTGGGGCCAACGTCCTGACTTTC
TRBJ2-2	TRBV15	-	TRBD1	CATSIRDRPTGELFF	TGTGCCACCAGCATCCGGGACAGGCCCACCGGGGAGCTGTTTTTT
TRBJ1-1	TRBV19	-	-	CASSIRRSATLNTEAFF	TGTGCCAGTAGTATTAGGAGGTCTGCGACTTTGAACACTGAAGCTTTCTTT
TRBJ2-5	TRBV11-2	-	TRBD2	CASSPLRTSGRTQYF	TGTGCCAGCAGCCCTCTTCGGACTAGCGGGAGGACCCAGTACTTC
TRBJ2-2	TRBV10-3	-	-	CAISVSETNTGELFF	TGTGCCATCAGTGTTTCAGAAACGAACACCGGGGAGCTGTTTTTT
TRBJ2-3	TRBV6-4	-	TRBD2	CASSVDGGAPDTQYF	TGTGCCAGCAGTGTGGACGGGGGGGCCCCAGATACGCAGTATTTT
TRBJ2-6	TRBV19	-	-	CASSTAGGGANVLTF	TGTGCCAGTAGTACCGCGGGTGGAGGGGCCAACGTCCTGACTTTC
TRBJ1-1	TRBV30	-	-	CAWSVGPEAFF	TGTGCCTGGAGTGTAGGACCTGAAGCTTTCTTT
TRBJ2-5	TRBV4-3	-	-	CASSRETFQETQYF	TGCGCCAGCAGCCGAGAGACCTTCCAAGAGACCCAGTACTTC
TRBJ2-5	TRBV10-1	-	-	CASSGRVWGTQYF	TGCGCCAGCAGTGGCAGGGTCTGGGGGACCCAGTACTTC
TRBJ1-1	TRBV19	-	-	CASSIMRGTEAFF	TGTGCCAGTAGTATAATGAGGGGCACTGAAGCTTTCTTT
TRBJ1-2	TRBV30	-	-	CACRTAGYTF	TGTGCCTGCCGGACGGCCGGCTACACCTTC
TRBJ1-5	TRBV7-2	-	-	CASSTQGQPQHF	TGTGCCAGCAGCACCCAGGGACAGCCCCAGCATTTT